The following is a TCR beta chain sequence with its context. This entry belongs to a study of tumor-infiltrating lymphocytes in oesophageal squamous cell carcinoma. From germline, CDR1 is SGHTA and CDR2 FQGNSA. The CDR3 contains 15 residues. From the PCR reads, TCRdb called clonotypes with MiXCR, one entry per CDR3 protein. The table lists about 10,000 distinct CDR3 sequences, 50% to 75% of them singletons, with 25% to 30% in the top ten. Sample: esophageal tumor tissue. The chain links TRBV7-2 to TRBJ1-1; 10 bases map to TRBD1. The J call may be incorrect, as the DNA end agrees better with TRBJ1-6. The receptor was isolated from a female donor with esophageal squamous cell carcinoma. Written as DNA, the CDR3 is TGTGCCAGCAGCTCCGGACAGGGGGGAAATTCACCCCTCCACTTT. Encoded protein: CASSSGQGGNSPLHF.